Listed here are 13 T cell receptor beta chains from one sample, sequenced in a study of shared clonotypes between healthy human individuals. Clones were sequenced by immunoSEQ multiplex PCR, and TCRdb holds only the in-frame ones, with some missing. Of 500,000 to 550,000 clones listed, roughly 95% are singletons. Sequences were obtained from naive CD4+ T cells sorted from blood. Regarding subset: CD45RA+ positively selected. These receptors came from a woman aged 25-40 years in good health.

The CDR3 is CASGSRGGREDTEAFF. CDR3 sequence (DNA): TGTGCTAGTGGTTCCCGGGGGGGACGGGAAGACACTGAAGCTTTCTTT. This chain links TRBV12-5 with TRBJ1-1; perhaps TRBD1 as D (5 bases). Trimming stripped 4 bases from V and 3 bases from J, with 18 bases between. The CDR3 contains 16 residues. Germline V gene sequence: CDR1 LGHNT, CDR2 FRNRAP.

The gene calls are TRBV4-1 and TRBJ2-2; tentatively, D is TRBD2 (6 bases). CDR1 MGHRA and CDR2 YSYEKL come from the germline V gene. V lost 1 base and J 7 bases, leaving 16 bases between the germline ends. This CDR3 has 16 residues. Here the CDR3 DNA reads TGCGCCAGCAGCCAAGGGTGGCGGGAAAAGGTCGGGGAGCTGTTTTTT. As protein: CASSQGWREKVGELFF.

The chain recombines TRBV27 with TRBJ1-5; D gene ambiguous. This CDR3 spans 15 amino acids. The germline V gene has CDR1 MNHEY and CDR2 SMNVEV (reference sequence). V lost 2 bases to trimming and J lost 2 bases, with 10 bases between them. CDR3 sequence (DNA): TGTGCCAGCAGTTTACGGAGTTTTGGCAATCAGCCCCAGCATTTT. Translation gives CASSLRSFGNQPQHF.

The chain is built from TRBV15 and TRBJ2-1; D is perhaps TRBD2 (5 bases). V was pared by 6 bases and J by 7 bases, with 7 bases between. The germline V gene encodes CDR1 LNHNV and CDR2 YYDKDF (reference sequence). CDR3 length: 11 residues. CDR3 region: CATSQRNEQFF. CDR3 nucleotides: TGTGCCACCAGTCAGCGGAATGAGCAGTTCTTC.

The chain joins TRBV30 to TRBJ2-5; 10 nucleotides match TRBD1. TRBJ2-7 matches the DNA end more closely, so the J call is doubtful. This CDR3 is built from 14 residues. Germline V lookup: CDR1 GTSNPN, CDR2 SVGIG (reference sequence). The CDR3 sequence: CAWRDDRGPYEQYF. DNA for the CDR3: TGTGCCTGGAGGGACGACAGGGGGCCCTACGAGCAGTACTTC.

This clone was seen just once. The rearrangement uses TRBV5-5 and TRBJ2-2; 9 bases map to TRBD1. The CDR3 covers 14 residues. V trimming: 3 bases; J trimming: 5 bases; junction bases outside the gene matches: 2. CDR1 and CDR2 (germline): SGHKS, YYEKEE (reference sequence). This CDR3 is CASSWTGETGELFF. Here the CDR3 DNA reads TGTGCCAGCAGCTGGACAGGGGAGACCGGGGAGCTGTTTTTT.

V and J are TRBV5-1 and TRBJ2-5, with 12 bases identical to TRBD2. The V and J ends lost 4 bases and 5 bases, in that order; junction bases with no gene match: 6. Germline CDR1 reads SGHRS; CDR2 reads YFSETQ. This CDR3 has 15 amino acids. Here the CDR3 DNA reads TGCGCCAGCAGCCCCGGACTAGCGGGATTGGAGACCCAGTACTTC. It specifies CASSPGLAGLETQYF.

This clone appeared a single time. The chain employs TRBV5-1 and TRBJ2-7, with D possibly matching TRBD2 (6 bases). With 1 base removed from V and 6 bases from J, the gap between germline ends came to 14 bases. Germline lookup yields CDR1 SGHRS and CDR2 YFSETQ. CDR3 size: 14 residues. Written as DNA, the CDR3 is TGCGCCAGCAGCTTGATGGAGGGGCGAAGCGAGCAGTACTTC. Its translation: CASSLMEGRSEQYF.

V gene TRBV5-1 combines with J gene TRBJ1-1; no clear D gene. V lost 0 bases and J lost 3, with 15 bases in between. The germline gives CDR1 SGHRS, CDR2 YFSETQ. CDR3 length equals 16 residues. The CDR3 nucleotides are TGCGCCAGCAGCTTGGATAGGGTCCGACTCTACACTGAAGCTTTCTTT. It codes for CASSLDRVRLYTEAFF.

J is TRBJ2-7 and V is TRBV18, with 8 nucleotides matching TRBD1. This CDR3 contains 14 residues. Trimming at V came to 4 bases and at J to 1 base, leaving 3 bases not matched to a gene. Germline V gene sequence: CDR1 KGHSH, CDR2 LQKENI. In DNA, the CDR3 is TGTGCCAGCTCACTGGACAGGGTATCCTACGAGCAGTACTTC. It specifies CASSLDRVSYEQYF.

The gene calls are TRBV7-6 and TRBJ2-3, with no clear D. CDR1 is SGHVS and CDR2 is FNYEAQ in the germline V gene. Trimming took off 0 bases at V and 0 bases at J, with 10 bases between the two ends. This CDR3 is 16 amino acids long. For the CDR3, the DNA is TGTGCCAGCAGCTTAGCAGGTAGCCCTAGCACAGATACGCAGTATTTT. Residues: CASSLAGSPSTDTQYF.

Only one count was recorded for this clone. V and J are TRBV6-6 and TRBJ1-4; D is possibly TRBD1 (5 bases). The CDR3 has 16 amino acids. Germline loops: CDR1 MNHNY, CDR2 SVGAGI (reference sequence). The germline V and J ends were trimmed by 2 bases and 0 bases, with 10 bases remaining between them. CDR3 sequence: CASSYNGAATNEKLFF. CDR3 DNA: TGTGCCAGCAGTTACAACGGGGCAGCAACTAATGAAAAACTGTTTTTT.

V is TRBV7-9 and J is TRBJ2-3, with 8 bases aligning to TRBD2. This CDR3 region has 17 residues. In germline, CDR1 is SEHNR, CDR2 FQNEAQ (reference sequence). Trimming took 1 base from V and 2 from J; bases not matched to a gene: 8. The CDR3 is CASSLVSSGIHTDTQYF. The CDR3 DNA reads TGTGCCAGCAGCTTAGTGAGTAGCGGGATACACACAGATACGCAGTATTTT.